Below, 14 T cell receptor beta chains from the same sample are listed, as sequenced in a study of CXCR3-negative and CXCR3-positive naive CD8 T cells. 5' RACE with UMI labels generated the TRB cDNA libraries. TCRdb re-called the 5' RACE reads and gives one entry per CDR3 protein, without DNA. The data include 65,000 to 95,000 distinct CDR3 sequences; the top ten clones carry around 1.6%. The sequenced sample was naive CXCR3- CD8+ T cells from blood. The subset: CD45RO-CCR7+CD27+CD95- naive CD8+ T cells lacking CXCR3 (TNR3-). Receptors originate from a human donor in good health. Some clones in this sample may be carry-over from other donors' samples.

V usage is TRBV4-2 and J usage is TRBJ2-1. This CDR3 region has 17 residues. Looked up from germline, CDR1 is LGHNA and CDR2 is YNFKEQ. Here the CDR3 reads CASSQDTGGVSYNEQFF.

The gene calls are TRBV7-9 and TRBJ2-5. Germline loops: CDR1 SEHNR, CDR2 FQNEAQ (reference sequence). The CDR3 length is 15 residues. The CDR3 reads CASSLAGEYQETQYF.

The gene calls are TRBV6-5 and TRBJ1-1; TCRdb's D call of TRBD1 is untestable without DNA. The germline CDR1 and CDR2 sequences are MNHEY and SVGAGI. The CDR3 runs to 11 residues. Here the CDR3 reads CASSSQGSAFF.

The V call is TRBV27, the J call TRBJ2-1; TCRdb picks TRBD2, but there is no DNA to check that call. This CDR3 is 15 amino acids long. CDR1 and CDR2 (germline): MNHEY, SMNVEV (reference sequence). The CDR3 loop reads CASRQGLARDNEQFF.

The chain carries TRBV7-6 and TRBJ2-1; checking the TCRdb D call of TRBD1 is not possible without DNA. Per the germline V gene, CDR1 is SGHVS and CDR2 is FNYEAQ. The CDR3 spans 14 residues. The CDR3 here is CASSLGGGATEQFF.

The rearrangement joins TRBV7-2 to TRBJ2-5; TCRdb names TRBD1, which stays unverified in the absence of DNA. Germline CDR1 reads SGHTA; CDR2 reads FQGNSA. The CDR3 contains 19 residues. CDR3 sequence reads: CASSSGGWLQGVVQETQYF. The whole variable domain, remainder taken from reference TRBV7-2 and TRBJ2-5, is GAGVSQSPSNKVTEKGKDVELRCDPISGHTALYWYRQSLGQGLEFLIYFQGNSAPDKSGLPSDRFSAERTGGSVSTLTIQRTQQEDSAVYLCASSSGGWLQGVVQETQYFGPGTRLLVL.

The chain is built from TRBV6-1 and TRBJ1-5. CDR1 is MNHNS and CDR2 is SASEGT in the germline V gene. CDR3 size: 13 residues. CDR3 sequence: CASSEVGYQPQHF.

The chain uses TRBV29-1 and TRBJ1-1; TCRdb names TRBD1, which stays unverified in the absence of DNA. The CDR3 contains 12 residues. CDR1 and CDR2 from the germline V gene are SQVTM and ANQGSEA. The CDR3 spells CSVGDEGTEAFF.

V gene TRBV4-1 combines with J gene TRBJ1-6. There are 14 residues in the CDR3. Per the germline V gene, CDR1 is MGHRA and CDR2 is YSYEKL. CDR3 in amino acids: CASSQVENQSPLHF.

The chain couples TRBV5-1 to TRBJ2-7. This CDR3 comprises 14 residues. Germline CDR1 is SGHRS and CDR2 is YFSETQ. The CDR3 region is CASSLDWTDYEQYF.

The chain combines TRBV7-9 with TRBJ2-7; TCRdb's D call of TRBD1 is untestable without DNA. CDR3 size: 14 residues. Looked up from germline, CDR1 is SEHNR and CDR2 is FQNEAQ (reference sequence). The CDR3 here is CASSYRDRGYEQYF.

The chain joins TRBV6-5 to TRBJ2-2. From germline, CDR1 is MNHEY and CDR2 SVGAGI. The CDR3 has 14 residues. This chain's CDR3 is CASSYLLVPGELFF.

This chain links TRBV29-1 with TRBJ2-3; TCRdb calls TRBD2, which cannot be checked without DNA. Germline V gene lookup returns CDR1 SQVTM and CDR2 ANQGSEA. The CDR3 covers 16 residues. This chain's CDR3 is CSVEKGDSGVTDTQYF.

The V call is TRBV28, the J call TRBJ2-3; no DNA is available, so the TRBD1 call from TCRdb remains unchecked. The V gene's germline CDR1 is MDHEN and CDR2 SYDVKM. This CDR3 region has 16 residues. The CDR3: CASSFEGQGRTDTQYF.